The clone carrying this T cell receptor (beta chain) was seen a single time. These data are taken from a study of cytomegalovirus exposure and HLA in healthy donors. Assay: immunoSEQ multiplex PCR; the TCRdb copy retains only in-frame clones and omits some. The sample contains some 170,000 clones, 86% of which appear only once. The CDR3 is 14 amino acids. From germline, CDR1 is SEHNR and CDR2 FQNEAQ (reference sequence). Trimming shortened V by 2 bases and J by 6 bases, and 11 bases separated the two germline ends. The chain carries TRBV7-9 and TRBJ2-1; D not certain. The receptor's source is a man aged 25-45 years in good health and CMV-seropositive. The specimen sequenced was PBMCs. This CDR3 is CASSLLLGTNEQFF. Written as DNA, the CDR3 is TGTGCCAGCAGCTTATTGCTGGGAACCAATGAGCAGTTCTTC.